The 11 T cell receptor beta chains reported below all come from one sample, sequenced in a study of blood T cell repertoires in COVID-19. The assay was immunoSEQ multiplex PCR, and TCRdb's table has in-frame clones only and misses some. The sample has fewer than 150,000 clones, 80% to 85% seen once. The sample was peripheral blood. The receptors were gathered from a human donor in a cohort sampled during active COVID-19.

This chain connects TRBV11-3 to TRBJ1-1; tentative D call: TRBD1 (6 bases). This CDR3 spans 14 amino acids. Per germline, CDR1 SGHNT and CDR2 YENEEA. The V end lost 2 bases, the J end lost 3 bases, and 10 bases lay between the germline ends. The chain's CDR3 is CASSLRGADTEAFF. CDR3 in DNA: TGTGCCAGCAGCTTACGGGGGGCGGACACTGAAGCTTTCTTT.

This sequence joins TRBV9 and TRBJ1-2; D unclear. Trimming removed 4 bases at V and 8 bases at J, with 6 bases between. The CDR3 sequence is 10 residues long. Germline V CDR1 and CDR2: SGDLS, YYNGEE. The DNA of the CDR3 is TGTGCCAGCAGCTTCGGGGGCTACACCTTC. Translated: CASSFGGYTF. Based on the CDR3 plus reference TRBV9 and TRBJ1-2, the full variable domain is DSGVTQTPKHLITATGQRVTLRCSPRSGDLSVYWYQQSLDQGLQFLIQYYNGEERAKGNILERFSAQQFPDLHSELNLSSLELGDSALYFCASSFGGYTFGSGTRLTVV.

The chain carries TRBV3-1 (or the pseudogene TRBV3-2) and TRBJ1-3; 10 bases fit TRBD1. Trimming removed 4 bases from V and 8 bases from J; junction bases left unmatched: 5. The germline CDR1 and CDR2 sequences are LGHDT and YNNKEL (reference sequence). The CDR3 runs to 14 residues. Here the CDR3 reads CASSPTGTGDTIYF. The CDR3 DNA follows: TGTGCCAGCAGCCCTACCGGGACAGGGGACACCATATATTTT.

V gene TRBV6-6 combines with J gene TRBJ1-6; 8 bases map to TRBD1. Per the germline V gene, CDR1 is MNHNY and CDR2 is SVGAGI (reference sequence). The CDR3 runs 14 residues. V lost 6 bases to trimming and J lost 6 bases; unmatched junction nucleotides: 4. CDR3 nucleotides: TGTGCCAGCAGACTCGGACAGGGTAATTCACCCCTCCACTTT. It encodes CASRLGQGNSPLHF.

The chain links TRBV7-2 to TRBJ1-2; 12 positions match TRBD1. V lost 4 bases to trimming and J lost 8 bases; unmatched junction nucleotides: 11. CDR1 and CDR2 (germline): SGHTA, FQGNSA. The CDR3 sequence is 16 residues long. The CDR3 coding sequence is TGTGCCAGCAGCTCCTCATTTGGGGACAGGGGGCGAGGCTACACCTTC. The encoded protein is CASSSSFGDRGRGYTF.

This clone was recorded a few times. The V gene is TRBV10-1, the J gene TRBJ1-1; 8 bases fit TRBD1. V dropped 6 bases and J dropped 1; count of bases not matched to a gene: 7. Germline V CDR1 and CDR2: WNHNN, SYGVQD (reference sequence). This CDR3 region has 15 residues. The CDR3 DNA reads TGCGCCAGCAGCCCGGGTGGGACAGGGAACACTGAAGCTTTCTTT. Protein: CASSPGGTGNTEAFF.

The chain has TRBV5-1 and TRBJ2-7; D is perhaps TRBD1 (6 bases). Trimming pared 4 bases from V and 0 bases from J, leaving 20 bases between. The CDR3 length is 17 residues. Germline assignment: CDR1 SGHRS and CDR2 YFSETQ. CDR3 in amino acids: CASSPQPGTKTSYEQYF. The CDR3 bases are TGCGCCAGCAGCCCACAACCCGGGACAAAAACCTCCTACGAGCAGTACTTC.

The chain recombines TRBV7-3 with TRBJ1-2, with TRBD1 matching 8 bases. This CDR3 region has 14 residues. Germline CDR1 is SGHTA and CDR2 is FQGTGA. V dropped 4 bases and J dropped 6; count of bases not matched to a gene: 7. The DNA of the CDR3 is TGTGCCAGCAGCTCCGGACAGGGATGGGATGGCTACACCTTC. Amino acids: CASSSGQGWDGYTF. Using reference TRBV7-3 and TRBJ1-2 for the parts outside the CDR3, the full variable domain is GAGVSQTPSNKVTEKGKYVELRCDPISGHTALYWYRQSLGQGPEFLIYFQGTGAADDSGLPNDRFFAVRPEGSVSTLKIQRTERGDSAVYLCASSSGQGWDGYTFGSGTRLTVV.

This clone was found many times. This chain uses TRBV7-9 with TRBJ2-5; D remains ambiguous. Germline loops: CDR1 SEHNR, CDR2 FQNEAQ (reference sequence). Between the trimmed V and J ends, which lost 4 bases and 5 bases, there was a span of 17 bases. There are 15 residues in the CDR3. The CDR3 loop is CASSSYTAVVETQYF. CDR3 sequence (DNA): TGTGCCAGCAGCTCCTACACCGCGGTGGTGGAGACCCAGTACTTC.

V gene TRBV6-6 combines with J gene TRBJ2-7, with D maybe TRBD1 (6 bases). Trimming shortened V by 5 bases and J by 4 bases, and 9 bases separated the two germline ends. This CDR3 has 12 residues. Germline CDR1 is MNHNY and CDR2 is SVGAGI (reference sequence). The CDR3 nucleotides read TGTGCCAGCAGTGAGGACAGATACGAGCAGTACTTC. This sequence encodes CASSEDRYEQYF.

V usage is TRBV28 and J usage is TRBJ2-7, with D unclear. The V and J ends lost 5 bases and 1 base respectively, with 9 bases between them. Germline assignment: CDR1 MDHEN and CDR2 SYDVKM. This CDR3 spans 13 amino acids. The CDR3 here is CASSPGGSYEQYF. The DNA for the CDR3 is TGTGCCAGCAGTCCAGGTGGATCCTACGAGCAGTACTTC.